This T cell receptor (beta chain) derives from a study of T cells in Graves' hyperthyroidism and ophthalmopathy. This clonotype was seen a handful of times. Authors of the study amplified TCR beta CDR3 regions from RNA transcripts. HTBI primers were employed in a first-round RT-PCR of the TCR CDR3. TCRdb fed the multiplex PCR reads into MiXCR, producing one record per CDR3 protein. The table includes around 690,000 distinct CDR3 sequences, around a sixth detected once. This CDR3 spans 14 amino acids. Germline lookup yields CDR1 SGHTA and CDR2 FQGNSA. V was pared by 5 bases and J by 15 bases, with 22 bases between.

The V call is TRBV7-2, the J call TRBJ2-2; D perhaps matches TRBD2 (7 bases). The receptor was derived from a man in his fifties or sixties with Graves' hyperthyroidism. The sample consisted of blood. The CDR3 is CASSLHGEGGTVFF. The CDR3 nucleotides read TGTGCCAGCAGCCTTCATGGAGAGGGGGGGACGGTGTTTTTT.